These T cell receptor beta chains were read from a single sample in a study of blood T cell repertoires in COVID-19. Generated by immunoSEQ multiplex PCR, the TCRdb table keeps only in-frame clones and is missing some. The sample lists about 16,000 clones; about 81% were seen once. The sequenced sample was peripheral blood. The receptors originated from a man aged 60 to 75 with acute or convalescent COVID-19. CDR3s include the opening cysteine and the closing phenylalanine or tryptophan. The D gene is left open where the match is weak. Expanded clones are given a class, and other clones once, few, many or no size at all.

j_call v_call clone_size cdr3_length d_call cdr3_aa cdr3_nt
TRBJ1-4 TRBV6-5 . 13 . CASSYPGTEKLFF TGTGCCAGCAGTTACCCCGGGACAGAAAAACTGTTTTTT
TRBJ1-2 TRBV5-4 . 15 TRBD1 CASSLDPQGNYGYTF TGTGCCAGCAGCCTAGACCCACAGGGGAACTATGGCTACACCTTC
TRBJ1-2 TRBV30 . 14 TRBD1 CAWSVGGQGWGYTF TGTGCCTGGAGTGTTGGCGGACAGGGCTGGGGCTACACCTTC
TRBJ1-1 TRBV21-1 . 16 . CASSKIRDRSNTEAFF TGTGCCAGCAGCAAAATCCGGGACAGGAGTAACACTGAAGCTTTCTTT
TRBJ1-5 TRBV2 . 15 TRBD1 CASRERQGDNQPQHF TGTGCCAGCAGGGAACGACAGGGGGACAATCAGCCCCAGCATTTT
TRBJ1-5 TRBV2 . 17 . CASSGGISQASNQPQHF TGTGCCAGCAGCGGGGGGATTTCTCAAGCTAGCAATCAGCCCCAGCATTTT
TRBJ2-7 TRBV28 . 14 TRBD1 CASSSWDRAYEQYF TGTGCCAGCAGTTCATGGGACAGGGCCTACGAGCAGTACTTC
TRBJ2-3 TRBV19 . 15 TRBD2 CATKGLGLASDTQYF TGTGCAACCAAGGGCCTAGGACTAGCGTCGGATACGCAGTATTTT
TRBJ1-5 TRBV6-5 . 15 . CASGRDLLGNQPQHF TGTGCCAGCGGGCGGGACCTGCTGGGCAATCAGCCCCAGCATTTT
TRBJ1-5 TRBV11-3 . 13 . CASSPEGNQPQHF TGTGCCAGCAGCCCGGAGGGCAATCAGCCCCAGCATTTT
TRBJ1-6 TRBV9 . 14 . CASSETELYSPLHF TGTGCCAGCAGTGAGACAGAACTGTATTCACCCCTCCACTTT
TRBJ1-2 TRBV19 . 14 TRBD1 CASSPTTGGYGYTF TGTGCCAGTAGTCCGACGACAGGGGGGTATGGCTACACCTTC
TRBJ2-2 TRBV5-1 . 15 . CASSLLGSETGELFF TGCGCCAGCAGCTTGCTCGGGTCTGAGACCGGGGAGCTGTTTTTT
TRBJ2-7 TRBV6-6 . 16 . CASSEGHPQTFYEQYF TGTGCCAGCAGCGAGGGACACCCTCAAACCTTCTACGAGCAGTACTTC
TRBJ2-7 TRBV4-1 . 14 . CASSQVQGYSEQYF TGCGCCAGCAGCCAAGTACAGGGTTACAGCGAGCAGTACTTC
TRBJ2-5 TRBV5-1 . 15 . CASSLLPGSQETQYF TGCGCCAGCAGCTTGCTTCCGGGATCTCAAGAGACCCAGTACTTC
TRBJ2-3 TRBV5-6 . 13 TRBD2 CASSGAGADTQYF TGTGCCAGCAGCGGGGCGGGGGCAGATACGCAGTATTTT
TRBJ1-1 TRBV6-5 . 14 TRBD1 CASSRGGRGTEAFF TGTGCCAGCAGCCGAGGGGGCAGGGGCACTGAAGCTTTCTTT
TRBJ1-2 TRBV18 . 15 TRBD1 CASSPGQVILYGYTF TGTGCCAGCTCACCCGGACAGGTTATCCTTTATGGCTACACCTTC
TRBJ1-5 TRBV2 . 15 TRBD1 CASSLATGVAQPQHF TGTGCCAGCAGTCTGGCGACAGGGGTGGCTCAGCCCCAGCATTTT
TRBJ1-2 TRBV29-1 . 12 TRBD1 CSAYRGDYGYTF TGCAGCGCTTACAGGGGTGACTATGGCTACACCTTC
TRBJ2-7 TRBV7-2 few 15 . CASSLDSLIVDEQYF TGTGCCAGCAGCTTAGACAGCCTAATAGTGGACGAGCAGTACTTC
TRBJ2-7 TRBV5-6 . 15 . CASTPPGGSSYEQYF TGTGCCAGCACCCCACCCGGCGGTAGCTCCTACGAGCAGTACTTC
TRBJ2-1 TRBV5-1 . 14 . CASSHPAAGNEQFF TGCGCCAGCAGCCACCCAGCAGCGGGCAATGAGCAGTTCTTC
TRBJ1-1 TRBV4-1 . 14 TRBD1 CASSQGQGATEAFF TGCGCCAGCAGCCAGGGACAGGGGGCAACTGAAGCTTTCTTT
TRBJ2-7 TRBV7-3 few 13 . CASSFDITGLQYF TGTGCCAGCAGCTTCGACATTACAGGGTTGCAGTACTTC
TRBJ1-1 TRBV7-2 once 13 TRBD1 CASNLQGGTEAFF TGTGCCAGCAATTTACAGGGGGGAACTGAAGCTTTCTTT
TRBJ2-2 TRBV7-9 once 14 . CATRGRGMAGELFF TGTGCCACCCGGGGTCGGGGTATGGCCGGGGAGCTGTTTTTT
TRBJ1-2 TRBV14 . 14 . CASSQDLGGFSYTF TGTGCCAGCAGCCAAGATCTCGGGGGGTTCAGCTACACCTTC
TRBJ2-3 TRBV11-2 . 15 . CASSSQGGITDTQYF TGTGCCAGCAGCTCACAGGGGGGGATTACAGATACGCAGTATTTT